This T cell receptor beta chain was recorded in a study of persistence of HIV-infected CD4 T cells. Study-wide results and limits: TCRbeta richness was lower in CMV- and Gag-responding cells than in anti-CD3/anti-CD28-responding cells.

Worth noting for this clone: Its specificity is unknown.

The immunoSEQ assay was version 4, run in survey mode. Profiled with immunoSEQ multiplex PCR; TCRdb holds only in-frame clones, not every one. In the table there are 50,000 to 65,000 clones, more than 70% of which are singletons. An overlapping HIV-1 Gag peptide pool stimulated these cells at about 0.94 ug/peptide/mL. CD40L-negative CD69-negative CD45RO-high memory CD4+ T cells were sorted as populations depleted of antigen-responding cells. Inclusion required CMV-positive serology and CD4+ counts above 400 cells/uL. The sample consisted of CD4+ T cells sorted from PBMCs after approximately 19-hour stimulation, taken from a patient who received antiretroviral therapy. The receptor was isolated from an adult man with HIV who was CMV-seropositive.

CDR3 nucleotides: TGTGCCAGCAGCTTTGCGGGGGGGAACACCGGGGAGCTGTTTTTT. This codes for CASSFAGGNTGELFF. The chain links TRBV11-2 to TRBJ2-2, with 8 nucleotides matching TRBD2. Germline V gene lookup returns CDR1 SGHAT and CDR2 FQNNGV. After removal of 3 bases from V and 1 base from J, the junction contained 1 base not matched to a gene. This CDR3 contains 15 residues. The full variable domain, completed using reference TRBV11-2 and TRBJ2-2, is EAGVAQSPRYKIIEKRQSVAFWCNPISGHATLYWYQQILGQGPKLLIQFQNNGVVDDSQLPKDRFSAERLKGVDSTLKIQPAKLEDSAVYLCASSFAGGNTGELFFGEGSRLTVL.